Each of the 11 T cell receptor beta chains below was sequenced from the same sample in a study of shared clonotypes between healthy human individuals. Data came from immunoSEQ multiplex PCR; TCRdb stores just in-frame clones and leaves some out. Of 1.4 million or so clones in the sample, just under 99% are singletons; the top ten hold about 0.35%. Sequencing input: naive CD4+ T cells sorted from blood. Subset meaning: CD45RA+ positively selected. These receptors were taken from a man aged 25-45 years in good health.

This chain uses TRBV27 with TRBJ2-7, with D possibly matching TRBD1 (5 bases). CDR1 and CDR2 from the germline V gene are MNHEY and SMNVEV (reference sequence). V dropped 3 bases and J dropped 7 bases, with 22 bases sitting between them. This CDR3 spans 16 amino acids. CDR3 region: CASSLAPVGVSKEQYF. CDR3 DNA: TGTGCCAGCAGTTTGGCCCCAGTAGGGGTTTCGAAGGAGCAGTACTTC.

The CDR3 protein is CASSSLGQDLFIYEQYF. The CDR3 DNA sequence: TGTGCCAGCAGTTCGCTAGGACAGGACTTATTTATCTACGAGCAGTACTTC. This chain joins TRBV7-9 and TRBJ2-7, with 7 nucleotides matching TRBD1. The CDR3 is made up of 17 amino acids. CDR1 and CDR2 from the germline V gene are SEHNR and FQNEAQ (reference sequence). J gave up 3 bases and V 6 bases, and 17 bases lay outside the gene matches.

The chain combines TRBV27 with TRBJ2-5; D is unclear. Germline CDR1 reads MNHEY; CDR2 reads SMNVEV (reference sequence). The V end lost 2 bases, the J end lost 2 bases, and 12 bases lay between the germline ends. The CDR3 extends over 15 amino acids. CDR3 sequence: CASSLNVGRQETQYF. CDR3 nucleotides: TGTGCCAGCAGTTTAAACGTTGGAAGGCAAGAGACCCAGTACTTC.

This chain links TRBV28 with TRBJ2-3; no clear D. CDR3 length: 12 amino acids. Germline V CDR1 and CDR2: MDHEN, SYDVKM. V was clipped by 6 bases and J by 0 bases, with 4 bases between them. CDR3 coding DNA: TGTGCCAGCAGGAAGAGCACAGATACGCAGTATTTT. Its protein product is CASRKSTDTQYF.

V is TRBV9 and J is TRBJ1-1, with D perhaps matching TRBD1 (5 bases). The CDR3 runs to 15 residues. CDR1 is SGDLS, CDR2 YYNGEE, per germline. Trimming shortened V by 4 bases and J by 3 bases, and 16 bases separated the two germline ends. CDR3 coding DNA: TGTGCCAGCAGCCCGCCCCCCGTGGGACACACTGAAGCTTTCTTT. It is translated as CASSPPPVGHTEAFF.

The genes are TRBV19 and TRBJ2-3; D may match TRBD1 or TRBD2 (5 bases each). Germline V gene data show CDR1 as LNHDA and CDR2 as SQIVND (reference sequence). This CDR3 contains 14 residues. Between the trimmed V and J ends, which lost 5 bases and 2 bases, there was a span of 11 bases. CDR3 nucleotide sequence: TGTGCCAGTAGTGTAACCGGGACCACAGATACGCAGTATTTT. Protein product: CASSVTGTTDTQYF. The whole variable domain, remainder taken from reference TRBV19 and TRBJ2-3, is DGGITQSPKYLFRKEGQNVTLSCEQNLNHDAMYWYRQDPGQGLRLIYYSQIVNDFQKGDIAEGYSVSREKKESFPLTVTSAQKNPTAFYLCASSVTGTTDTQYFGPGTRLTVL.

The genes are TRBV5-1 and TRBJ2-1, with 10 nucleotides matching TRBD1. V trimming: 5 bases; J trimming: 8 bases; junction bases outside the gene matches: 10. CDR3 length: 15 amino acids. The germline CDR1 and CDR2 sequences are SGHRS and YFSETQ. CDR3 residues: CASSKGTGDGHEQFF. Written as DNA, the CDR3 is TGCGCCAGCAGTAAGGGGACAGGGGACGGTCATGAGCAGTTCTTC.

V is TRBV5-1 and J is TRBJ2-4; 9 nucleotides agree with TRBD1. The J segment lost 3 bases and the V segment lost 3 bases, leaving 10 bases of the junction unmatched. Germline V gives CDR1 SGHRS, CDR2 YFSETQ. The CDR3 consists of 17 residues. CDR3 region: CASSYGGQGGGKNIQYF. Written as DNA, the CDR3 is TGCGCCAGCAGCTACGGGGGACAGGGTGGAGGCAAAAACATTCAGTACTTC. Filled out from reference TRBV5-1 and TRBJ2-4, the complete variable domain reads KAGVTQTPRYLIKTRGQQVTLSCSPISGHRSVSWYQQTPGQGLQFLFEYFSETQRNKGNFPGRFSGRQFSNSRSEMNVSTLELGDSALYLCASSYGGQGGGKNIQYFGAGTRLSVL.

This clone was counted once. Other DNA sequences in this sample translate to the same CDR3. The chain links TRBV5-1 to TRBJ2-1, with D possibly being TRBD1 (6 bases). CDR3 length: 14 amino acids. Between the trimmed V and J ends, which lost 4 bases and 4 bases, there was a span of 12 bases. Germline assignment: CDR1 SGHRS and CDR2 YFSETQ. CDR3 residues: CASSPRTEYNEQFF. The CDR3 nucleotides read TGCGCCAGCAGCCCACGGACAGAGTACAATGAGCAGTTCTTC. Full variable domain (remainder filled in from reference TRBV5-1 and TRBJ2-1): KAGVTQTPRYLIKTRGQQVTLSCSPISGHRSVSWYQQTPGQGLQFLFEYFSETQRNKGNFPGRFSGRQFSNSRSEMNVSTLELGDSALYLCASSPRTEYNEQFFGPGTRLTVL.

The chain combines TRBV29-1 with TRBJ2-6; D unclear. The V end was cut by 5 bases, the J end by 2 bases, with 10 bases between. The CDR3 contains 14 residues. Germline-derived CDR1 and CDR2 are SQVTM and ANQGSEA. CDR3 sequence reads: CSVLFGAGANVLTF. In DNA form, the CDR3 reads TGCAGCGTTTTGTTTGGGGCTGGGGCCAACGTCCTGACTTTC.

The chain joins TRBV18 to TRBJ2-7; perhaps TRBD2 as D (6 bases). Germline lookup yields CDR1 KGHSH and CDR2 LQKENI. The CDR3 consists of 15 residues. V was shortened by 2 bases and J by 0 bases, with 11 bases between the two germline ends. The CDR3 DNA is TGTGCCAGCTCACCAGCGGGGTGGGACTCCTACGAGCAGTACTTC. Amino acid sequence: CASSPAGWDSYEQYF.